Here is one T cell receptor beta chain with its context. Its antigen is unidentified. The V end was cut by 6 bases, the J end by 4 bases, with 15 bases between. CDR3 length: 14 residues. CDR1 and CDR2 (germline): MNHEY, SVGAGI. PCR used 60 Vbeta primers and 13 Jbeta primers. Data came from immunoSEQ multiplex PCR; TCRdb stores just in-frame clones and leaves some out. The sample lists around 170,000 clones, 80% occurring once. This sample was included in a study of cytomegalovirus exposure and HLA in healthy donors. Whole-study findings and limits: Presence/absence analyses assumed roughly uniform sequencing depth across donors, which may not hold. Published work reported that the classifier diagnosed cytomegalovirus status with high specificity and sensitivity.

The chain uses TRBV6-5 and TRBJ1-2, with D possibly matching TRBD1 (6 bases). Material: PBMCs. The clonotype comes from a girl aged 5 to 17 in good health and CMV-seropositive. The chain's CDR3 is CASSLQGASYGYTF. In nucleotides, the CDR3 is TGTGCCAGCAGCCTACAGGGCGCGAGCTATGGCTACACCTTC.